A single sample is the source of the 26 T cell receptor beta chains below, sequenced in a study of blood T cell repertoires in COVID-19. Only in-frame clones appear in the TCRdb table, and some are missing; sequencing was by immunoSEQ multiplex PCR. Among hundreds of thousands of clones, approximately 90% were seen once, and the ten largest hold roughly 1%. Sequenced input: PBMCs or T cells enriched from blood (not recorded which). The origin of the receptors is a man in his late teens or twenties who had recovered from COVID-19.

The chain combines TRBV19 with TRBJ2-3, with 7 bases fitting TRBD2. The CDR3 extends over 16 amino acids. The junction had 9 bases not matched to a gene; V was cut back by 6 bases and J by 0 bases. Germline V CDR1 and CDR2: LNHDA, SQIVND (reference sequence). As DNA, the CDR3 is TGTGCCAGTAGCCCCTGGGAGGGTCTTAGCACAGATACGCAGTATTTT. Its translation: CASSPWEGLSTDTQYF.

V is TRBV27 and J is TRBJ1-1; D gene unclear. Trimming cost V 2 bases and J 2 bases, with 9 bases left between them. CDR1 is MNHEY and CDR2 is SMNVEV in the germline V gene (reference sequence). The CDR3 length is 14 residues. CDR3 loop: CASSLRRTNTEAFF. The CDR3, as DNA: TGTGCCAGCAGTTTAAGGAGAACTAACACTGAAGCTTTCTTT.

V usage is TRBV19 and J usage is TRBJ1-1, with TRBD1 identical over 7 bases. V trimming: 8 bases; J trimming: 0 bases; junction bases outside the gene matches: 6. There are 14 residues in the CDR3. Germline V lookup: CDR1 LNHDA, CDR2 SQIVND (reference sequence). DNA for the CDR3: TGTGCCAGTTTTAAACAGGGGATGAACACTGAAGCTTTCTTT. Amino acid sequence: CASFKQGMNTEAFF.

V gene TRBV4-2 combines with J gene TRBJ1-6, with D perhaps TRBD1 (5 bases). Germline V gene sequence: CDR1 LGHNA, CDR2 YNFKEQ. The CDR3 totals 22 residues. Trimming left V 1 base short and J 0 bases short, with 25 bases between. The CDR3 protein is CASSQVGSLRQVGGSYNSPLHF. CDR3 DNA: TGTGCCAGCAGCCAAGTCGGGTCCCTCCGGCAGGTCGGGGGCTCCTATAATTCACCCCTCCACTTT.

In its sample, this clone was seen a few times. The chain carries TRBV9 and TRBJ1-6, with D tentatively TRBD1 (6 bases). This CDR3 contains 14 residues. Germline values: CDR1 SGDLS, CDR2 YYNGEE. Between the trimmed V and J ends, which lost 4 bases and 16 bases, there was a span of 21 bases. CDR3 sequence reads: CASSPILTQGNLHF. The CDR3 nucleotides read TGTGCCAGCAGCCCCATCTTGACTCAGGGGAATCTCCACTTT.

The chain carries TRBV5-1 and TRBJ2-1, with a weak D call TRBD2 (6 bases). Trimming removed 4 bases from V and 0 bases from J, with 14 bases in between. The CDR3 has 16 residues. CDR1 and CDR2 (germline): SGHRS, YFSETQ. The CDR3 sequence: CASSVNSGSSYNEQFF. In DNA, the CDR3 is TGCGCCAGCAGCGTGAATAGCGGAAGCTCCTACAATGAGCAGTTCTTC.

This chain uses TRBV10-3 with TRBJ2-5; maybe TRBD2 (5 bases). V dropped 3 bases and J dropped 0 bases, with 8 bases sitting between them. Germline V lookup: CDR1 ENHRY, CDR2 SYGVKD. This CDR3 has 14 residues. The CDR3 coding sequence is TGTGCCATCAGTGAAGAGGGCAACCAAGAGACCCAGTACTTC. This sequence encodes CAISEEGNQETQYF.

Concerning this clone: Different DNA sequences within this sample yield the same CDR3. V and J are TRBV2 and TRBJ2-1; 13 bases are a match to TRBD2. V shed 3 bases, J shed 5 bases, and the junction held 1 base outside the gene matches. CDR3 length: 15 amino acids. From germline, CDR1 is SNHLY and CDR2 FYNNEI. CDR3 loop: CASSEGLAGHNEQFF. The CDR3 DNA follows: TGTGCCAGCAGTGAGGGACTAGCGGGGCACAATGAGCAGTTCTTC.

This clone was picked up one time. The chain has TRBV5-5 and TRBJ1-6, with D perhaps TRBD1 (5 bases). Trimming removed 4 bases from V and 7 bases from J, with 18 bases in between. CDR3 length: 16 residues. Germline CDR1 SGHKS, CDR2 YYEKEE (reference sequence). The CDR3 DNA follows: TGTGCCAGCAGCCCGGCAGAACAGGCGGGGAATTCACCCCTCCACTTT. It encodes CASSPAEQAGNSPLHF.

The CDR3 protein is CASSFLVAAGGRQNTQYF. The CDR3, as DNA: TGTGCCAGCAGTTTCTTGGTCGCGGCGGGGGGGCGTCAAAATACGCAGTATTTT. The chain combines TRBV28 with TRBJ2-3, with TRBD2 identical over 9 bases. The CDR3 totals 18 residues. Losses at the gene ends were 3 bases for V and 7 bases for J; bases not matched to a gene: 17. The germline V gene encodes CDR1 MDHEN and CDR2 SYDVKM.

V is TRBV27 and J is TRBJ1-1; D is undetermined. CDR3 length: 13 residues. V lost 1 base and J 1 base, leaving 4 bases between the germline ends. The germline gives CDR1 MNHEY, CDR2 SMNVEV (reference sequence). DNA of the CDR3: TGTGCCAGCAGTTTATACAGGAACACTGAAGCTTTCTTT. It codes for CASSLYRNTEAFF.

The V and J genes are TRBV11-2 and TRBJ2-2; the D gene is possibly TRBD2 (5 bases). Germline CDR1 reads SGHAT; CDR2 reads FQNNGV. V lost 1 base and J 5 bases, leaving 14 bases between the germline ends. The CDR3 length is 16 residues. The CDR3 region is CASSLGGGSRTGELFF. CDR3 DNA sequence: TGTGCCAGCAGCTTAGGAGGTGGGAGTAGGACCGGGGAGCTGTTTTTT.

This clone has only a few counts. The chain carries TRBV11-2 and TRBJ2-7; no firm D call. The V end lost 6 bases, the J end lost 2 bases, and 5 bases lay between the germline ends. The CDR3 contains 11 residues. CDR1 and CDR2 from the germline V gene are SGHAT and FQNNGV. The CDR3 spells CASSFAYEQYF. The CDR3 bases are TGTGCCAGCAGTTTCGCCTACGAGCAGTACTTC.

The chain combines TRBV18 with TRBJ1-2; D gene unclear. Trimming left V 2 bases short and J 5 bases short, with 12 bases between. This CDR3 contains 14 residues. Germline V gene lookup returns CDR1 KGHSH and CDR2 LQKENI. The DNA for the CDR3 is TGTGCCAGCTCACCAGCTGGGCAGGAATATGGCTACACCTTC. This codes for CASSPAGQEYGYTF.

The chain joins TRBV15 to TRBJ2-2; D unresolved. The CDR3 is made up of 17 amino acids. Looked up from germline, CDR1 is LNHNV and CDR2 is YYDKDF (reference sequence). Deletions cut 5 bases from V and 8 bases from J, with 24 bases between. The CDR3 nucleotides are TGTGCCACCAGCGGATACGTGACGAACAGTCACTTGGGGGAGCTGTTTTTT. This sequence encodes CATSGYVTNSHLGELFF.

The CDR3: CSASPDSSYEQYF. Here the CDR3 DNA reads TGCAGTGCTAGTCCCGACAGCTCCTACGAGCAGTACTTC. J is TRBJ2-7 and V is TRBV20-1, with D possibly TRBD1 on 5 matching bases. CDR3 length: 13 amino acids. Germline CDR1 reads DFQATT; CDR2 reads SNEGSKA (reference sequence). V was cut by 3 bases and J by 0 bases, with 9 bases left in between.

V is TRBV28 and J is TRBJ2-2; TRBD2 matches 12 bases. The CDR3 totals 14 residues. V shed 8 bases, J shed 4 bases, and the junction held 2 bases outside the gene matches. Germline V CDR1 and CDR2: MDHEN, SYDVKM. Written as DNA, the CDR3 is TGTGCCAGCGCGACTAGCGGGAGCACCGGGGAGCTGTTTTTT. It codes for CASATSGSTGELFF.

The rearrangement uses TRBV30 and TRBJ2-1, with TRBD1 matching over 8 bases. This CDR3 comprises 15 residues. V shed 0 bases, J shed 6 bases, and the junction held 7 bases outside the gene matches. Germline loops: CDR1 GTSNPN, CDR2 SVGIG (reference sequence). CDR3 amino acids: CAWSVPGTGINEQFF. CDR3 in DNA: TGTGCCTGGAGTGTTCCGGGGACAGGTATCAATGAGCAGTTCTTC. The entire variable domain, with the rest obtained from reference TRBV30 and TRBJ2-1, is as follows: SQTIHQWPATLVQPVGSPLSLECTVEGTSNPNLYWYRQAAGRGLQLLFYSVGIGQISSEVPQNLSASRPQDRQFILSSKKLLLSDSGFYLCAWSVPGTGINEQFFGPGTRLTVL.

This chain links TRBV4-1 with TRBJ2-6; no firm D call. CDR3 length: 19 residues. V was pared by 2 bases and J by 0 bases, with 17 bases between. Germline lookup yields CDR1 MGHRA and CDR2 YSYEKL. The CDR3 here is CASSQLGARLNSGANVLTF. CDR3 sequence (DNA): TGCGCCAGCAGCCAACTCGGTGCCAGGCTAAACTCTGGGGCCAACGTCCTGACTTTC.

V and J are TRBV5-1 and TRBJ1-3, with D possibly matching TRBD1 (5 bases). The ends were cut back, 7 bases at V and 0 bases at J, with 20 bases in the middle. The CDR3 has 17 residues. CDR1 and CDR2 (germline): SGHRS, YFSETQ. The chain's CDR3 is CASSLGGGAYSGNTIYF. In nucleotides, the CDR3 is TGCGCCAGCTCCCTCGGCGGAGGGGCCTACTCTGGAAACACCATATATTTT.

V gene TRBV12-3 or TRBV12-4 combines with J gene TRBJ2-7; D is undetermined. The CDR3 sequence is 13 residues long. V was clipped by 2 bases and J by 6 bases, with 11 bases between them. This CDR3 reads CASSLTDPIEQYF. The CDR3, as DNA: TGTGCCAGCAGTTTAACAGACCCGATCGAGCAGTACTTC.

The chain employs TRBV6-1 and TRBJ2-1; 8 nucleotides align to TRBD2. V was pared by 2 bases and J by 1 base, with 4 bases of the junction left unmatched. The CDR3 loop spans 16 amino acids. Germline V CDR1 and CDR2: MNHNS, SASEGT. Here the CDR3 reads CASSESGSRSYNEQFF. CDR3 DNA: TGTGCCAGCAGTGAAAGCGGGAGTCGGTCCTACAATGAGCAGTTCTTC.

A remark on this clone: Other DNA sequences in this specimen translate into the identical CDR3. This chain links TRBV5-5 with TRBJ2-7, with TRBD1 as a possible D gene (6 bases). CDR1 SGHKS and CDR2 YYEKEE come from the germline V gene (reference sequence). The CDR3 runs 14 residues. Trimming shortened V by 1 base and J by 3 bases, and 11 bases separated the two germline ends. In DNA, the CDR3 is TGTGCCAGCAGCTTGACCGGGACAAGCTACGAGCAGTACTTC. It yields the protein CASSLTGTSYEQYF.

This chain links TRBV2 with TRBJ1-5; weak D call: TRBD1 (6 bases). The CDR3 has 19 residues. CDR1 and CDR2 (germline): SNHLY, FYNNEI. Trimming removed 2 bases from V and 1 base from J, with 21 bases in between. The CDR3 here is CASSEQGSGLSMSNQPQHF. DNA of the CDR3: TGTGCCAGCAGTGAACAGGGGTCGGGGCTTAGCATGAGCAATCAGCCCCAGCATTTT.

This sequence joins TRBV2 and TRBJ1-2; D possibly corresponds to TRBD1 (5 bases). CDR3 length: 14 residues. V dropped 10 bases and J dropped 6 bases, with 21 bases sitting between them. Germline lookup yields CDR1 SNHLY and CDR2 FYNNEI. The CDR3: CATTLVYRSHGYTF. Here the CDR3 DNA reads TGTGCCACCACTTTAGTCTACAGGAGCCATGGCTACACCTTC.

Written as DNA, the CDR3 is TGTGCCACCTCGACGGGACACCCCTTTTTGAATGAGCAGTTCTTC. It yields the protein CATSTGHPFLNEQFF. This chain uses TRBV18 with TRBJ2-1, with D possibly TRBD1 on 6 matching bases. Germline V gives CDR1 KGHSH, CDR2 LQKENI. CDR3 length: 15 amino acids. V shed 10 bases and J shed 7 bases, with 23 bases lying between them.